This T cell receptor (beta chain) originates from a study of tissue T cells after allogeneic stem cell transplantation. Study background: Pathologist H&E review favored samples with visible lymphocytes for sequencing among multiple samples. Study results and limitations: Which tissue TCRs were alloreactive or antigen-specific was not determined. Some clones might be persisting host cells. In patients and mice, blood and spleen missed much of tissue repertoire.

The CDR3 covers 16 residues. Germline-derived CDR1 and CDR2 are SGHVS and FQNEAQ. Trimming shortened V by 1 base and J by 5 bases, and 15 bases separated the two germline ends. Enrolled prospectively were adult allogeneic hematopoietic cell transplant recipients whose graft-versus-host disease was steroid-refractory. Remarks on this clone: Its antigen remains unknown.

Only in-frame clones appear in the TCRdb table, and some are missing; sequencing was by immunoSEQ multiplex PCR. The sample holds roughly 2,000 clones; roughly 60% are singletons and the top ten take around 17%. The chain has TRBV7-8 and TRBJ2-1; possibly TRBD1 for D (5 bases). The sequences come from ileal tissue, collected at autopsy. The receptor's source is a male patient at least 60 years old with steroid-refractory graft-versus-host disease after an allogeneic stem cell transplant. The graft donor may have given rise to some T cells. CDR3 region: CASSLGRGIPNNEQFF. DNA of the CDR3: TGTGCCAGCAGCTTAGGAAGGGGTATCCCAAACAATGAGCAGTTCTTC.